Listed below are T cell receptor beta chains from one sample, sequenced in a study of Ad26.COV2.S vaccination and SARS-CoV-2 variants. Only in-frame clones appear in the TCRdb table, and some are missing; sequencing was by immunoSEQ multiplex PCR. This table has approximately 250,000 clones, 87% appearing once. Material: peripheral blood, obtained in a trial of Ad26.COV2.S vaccine versus placebo. Receptor source: a person aged 18 to 65 who received the Ad26.COV2.S COVID-19 vaccine or a placebo. CDR3s include the opening cysteine and the closing phenylalanine or tryptophan. The D gene is left open where the match is weak. The listing skips clone size in some rows; elsewhere it reads once, few, many or a size class.

>NA|NA|TRBJ1-2|TRBV24-1
CATSEPGTPALQGYTF
TGTGCCACCAGTGAACCTGGGACACCCGCTCTTCAAGGCTACACCTTC
>NA|NA|TRBJ1-5|TRBV2
CASSDGDLSNQPQHF
TGTGCCAGCAGTGACGGGGACCTTAGCAATCAGCCCCAGCATTTT
>NA|NA|TRBJ2-5|TRBV3-1/TRBV3-2
CASSPSVAGRETQYF
TGTGCCAGCAGTCCTTCGGTGGCGGGAAGAGAGACCCAGTACTTC
>NA|NA|TRBJ2-7|TRBV5-4
CASSPRTGAGDEQYF
TGTGCCAGCAGCCCCCGGACGGGGGCGGGCGACGAGCAGTACTTC
>NA|few|TRBJ2-2|TRBV5-4
CASSRGGAGELFF
TGTGCCAGCAGCAGAGGGGGGGCCGGGGAGCTGTTTTTT
>NA|NA|TRBJ2-3|TRBV5-1
CASSLLITDTQYF
TGCGCCAGCAGCCTCCTCATAACAGATACGCAGTATTTT
>NA|once|TRBJ1-2|TRBV19
CASRTTTGINGYTF
TGTGCCAGTAGAACCACCACAGGGATTAATGGCTACACCTTC
>NA|NA|TRBJ1-6|TRBV5-1
CASSPGDNSPLHF
TGCGCCAGCAGTCCAGGGGACAATTCACCCCTCCACTTT
>NA|few|TRBJ1-1|TRBV15
CATSRNTEAFF
TGTGCCACCAGCAGAAACACTGAAGCTTTCTTT
>NA|once|TRBJ1-1|TRBV12-3/TRBV12-4
CASSSHKDTEAFF
TGTGCCAGCAGTTCCCACAAGGACACTGAAGCTTTCTTT
>TRBD2|few|TRBJ2-1|TRBV28
CASSRGLAGPYNEQFF
TGTGCCAGCAGCCGGGGACTAGCGGGCCCTTACAATGAGCAGTTCTTC
>NA|NA|TRBJ2-5|TRBV7-3
CASSFQVEETQYF
TGTGCCAGCAGCTTCCAGGTGGAAGAGACCCAGTACTTC
>NA|NA|TRBJ2-2|TRBV12-3/TRBV12-4
CASSFKDTGELFF
TGTGCCAGCAGTTTCAAGGACACCGGGGAGCTGTTTTTT
>NA|NA|TRBJ2-3|TRBV11-2
CASSSEGDTQYF
TGTGCCAGCAGCTCAGAGGGAGATACGCAGTATTTT
>TRBD1|NA|TRBJ1-5|TRBV30
CAWSVRGRGSNQPQHF
TGTGCCTGGAGTGTACGTGGCAGGGGGAGCAATCAGCCCCAGCATTTT
>NA|NA|TRBJ1-4|TRBV6-5
CASSLTENEKLFF
TGTGCCAGCAGTTTGACAGAAAATGAAAAACTGTTTTTT
>NA|NA|TRBJ1-4|TRBV9
CASSGLPDGEKLFF
TGTGCCAGCAGCGGGCTCCCGGACGGTGAAAAACTGTTTTTT
>NA|NA|TRBJ1-6|TRBV6-5
CASGKRDLSSPLHF
TGTGCCAGCGGGAAGAGAGATTTGAGTTCACCCCTCCACTTT
>TRBD2|few|TRBJ2-3|TRBV5-1
CASSHSGGHTDTQYF
TGCGCCAGCAGCCATAGCGGGGGACATACAGATACGCAGTATTTT
>NA|NA|TRBJ1-1|TRBV11-2
CASSLMREAFF
TGTGCCAGCAGCCTTATGCGTGAAGCTTTCTTT
>NA|NA|TRBJ2-1|TRBV14
CASSRSNEQFF
TGTGCCAGCAGTCGGAGTAATGAGCAGTTCTTC
>TRBD1|NA|TRBJ2-2|TRBV7-6
CASSKGQYTGELFF
TGTGCCAGCAGCAAGGGACAGTACACCGGGGAGCTGTTTTTT
>TRBD2|NA|TRBJ2-1|TRBV7-2
CASSRTGTSGSRSYNEQFF
TGTGCCAGCAGTCGGACCGGGACTAGCGGTTCTCGTTCCTACAATGAGCAGTTCTTC
>NA|NA|TRBJ1-5|TRBV4-1
CASSQVQDSNQPQHF
TGCGCCAGCAGCCAAGTACAGGATAGCAATCAGCCCCAGCATTTT
>TRBD1|NA|TRBJ2-5|TRBV24-1
CATSGTGGDETQYF
TGTGCCACCAGTGGGACAGGGGGCGACGAGACCCAGTACTTC
>NA|NA|TRBJ2-5|TRBV30
CAWSKGAGRQETQYF
TGTGCCTGGAGTAAGGGAGCGGGTAGACAAGAGACCCAGTACTTC
>TRBD2|NA|TRBJ2-3|TRBV14
CASSQEPGLASDTQYF
TGTGCCAGCAGCCAAGAACCGGGACTAGCGTCAGATACGCAGTATTTT
>NA|NA|TRBJ1-4|TRBV6-2/TRBV6-3
CASSASGELFF
TGTGCCAGCAGCGCTTCAGGGGAACTGTTTTTT
>NA|NA|TRBJ2-5|TRBV7-2
CASSLRELQETQYF
TGTGCCAGCAGCTTACGGGAACTCCAAGAGACCCAGTACTTC
>TRBD2|NA|TRBJ2-5|TRBV6-4
CASSPGTSGPETQYF
TGTGCCAGCAGCCCCGGGACTAGCGGGCCGGAGACCCAGTACTTC
>TRBD1|NA|TRBJ1-2|TRBV5-5
CASSSLRDRGSPRGYTF
TGTGCCAGCAGCTCCTTAAGGGACAGGGGCTCCCCGAGGGGCTACACCTTC
>NA|NA|TRBJ2-2|TRBV4-1
CASSQGGGRPTGELFF
TGCGCCAGCAGCCAGGGTGGTGGTAGACCCACCGGGGAGCTGTTTTTT
>TRBD1|NA|TRBJ1-5|TRBV19
CASSIRTGVQPQHF
TGTGCCAGTAGTATCAGGACAGGGGTTCAGCCCCAGCATTTT
>TRBD1|NA|TRBJ2-5|TRBV7-2
CASSSRGTGVVETQYF
TGTGCCAGCAGCTCCCGCGGGACAGGGGTCGTGGAGACCCAGTACTTC
>TRBD1|NA|TRBJ2-2|TRBV2
CATPGTGERGELFF
TGTGCCACTCCCGGGACAGGGGAGCGCGGGGAGCTGTTTTTT
>NA|NA|TRBJ1-2|TRBV27
CASSDRYYGYTF
TGTGCCAGCAGCGACAGGTACTATGGCTACACCTTC
>NA|NA|TRBJ2-5|TRBV18
CASSRQGGETQYF
TGTGCCAGCTCACGACAGGGAGGGGAGACCCAGTACTTC
>NA|NA|TRBJ2-6|TRBV4-3
CASSQERGSGANVLTF
TGCGCCAGCAGCCAAGAGAGGGGCTCTGGGGCCAACGTCCTGACTTTC
>NA|NA|TRBJ2-2|TRBV6-5
CASRPYDGNTGELFF
TGTGCCAGCCGCCCCTACGACGGGAACACCGGGGAGCTGTTTTTT
>NA|NA|TRBJ1-1|TRBV18
CASSLGGFNTEAFF
TGTGCCAGCTCACTCGGGGGCTTCAACACTGAAGCTTTCTTT
>NA|NA|TRBJ2-5|TRBV7-9
CASSPSGETQYF
TGTGCCAGCAGCCCGAGTGGAGAGACCCAGTACTTC
>NA|NA|TRBJ1-1|TRBV19
CASSISWKNTEAFF
TGTGCCAGTAGTATAAGTTGGAAGAACACTGAAGCTTTCTTT
>NA|NA|TRBJ2-1|TRBV5-6
CASSFQGGPHNEQFF
TGTGCCAGCAGCTTTCAGGGGGGTCCCCACAATGAGCAGTTCTTC
>NA|NA|TRBJ2-1|TRBV9
CASSVEGPYNEQFF
TGTGCCAGCAGCGTAGAAGGTCCCTACAATGAGCAGTTCTTC
>NA|NA|TRBJ2-1|TRBV4-3
CASSQDPAGSTYNEQFF
TGCGCCAGCAGCCAAGATCCCGCAGGGAGCACCTACAATGAGCAGTTCTTC
>TRBD2|NA|TRBJ2-5|TRBV11-2
CASSRILPGLGQETQYF
TGTGCCAGCAGTAGGATTCTTCCCGGACTAGGACAAGAGACCCAGTACTTC
>NA|NA|TRBJ2-1|TRBV6-5
CASWPTGFTYNEQFF
TGTGCCAGCTGGCCTACGGGGTTTACCTACAATGAGCAGTTCTTC
>NA|NA|TRBJ1-2|TRBV6-5
CASSSYSGGLYGYTF
TGTGCCAGCAGTTCCTACTCCGGGGGGCTCTATGGCTACACCTTC